This T cell receptor (beta chain) was captured by sequencing in a study of a mutant IDH1 vaccine in newly diagnosed glioma (dated by TCRdb to the early 2020s). General notes on the study: Of the approximately 33 treated patients, approximately 62% were male and approximately 38% were female, and the mean age was 40.4 years. Longitudinal TCRB deep sequencing was performed for some 25 treated patients wherever samples were available for exploratory analyses. Prior to enrollment, standard therapy consisting of radiotherapy alone, temozolomide alone, or radiochemotherapy with temozolomide had been administered to patients, with the combination being received by most patients. Peripheral blood was drawn at six visits: V03 (baseline), V05, V07, V10, V12 and V13.

On this clone itself: Its antigen is currently not known. Base qualities were left out, and no much larger clone turns up one base away.

Library construction relied on the immunoSEQ multiplex PCR assay. The hsTCRB Kit was used according to the manufacturer's protocol to amplify rearranged TCR beta chain sequences. An Illumina MiSeq was used to sequence the TCRB libraries. The authors' analysis ran thus. Demultiplexing, trimming and gene mapping were performed with the kit vendor's proprietary platform. The source is immuneACCESS, and TCRdb retained only in-frame sequences with V and J called. Part of the clones is not carried over; for the studies checked, unresolved V genes explain less than half of this, and the remainder is unexplained. V and J calls plus clone size are reproduced from that table; the DNA served to infer D and trimming. Present in this sample are about 30,000 clones, about 80% of which were seen just once. The ten largest clones take up about 21% of the sample. Explained via the paper, the time point label denotes: baseline, week 1 (first vaccination visit). The sample's treatment or condition label is to be understood as: pre-vaccination baseline after standard-of-care therapy. Donors had newly diagnosed WHO grade 3 or 4 IDH1-mutant astrocytomas with loss of nuclear ATRX. The samples were drawn from NOA16, a multicentre, single-arm, open-label phase I trial in Germany that tested a mutant IDH1 peptide vaccine in humans for the first time. Blood drawn at visit V03 was used as the baseline sample for immunogenicity testing. Genomic DNA for TCRB sequencing was extracted from EDTA blood using the DNeasy Blood and Tissue Kit.

Overall study results and their limits: PBMC samples for TCRB deep sequencing were selected based on availability. Immune responses induced by the vaccine were seen in roughly 95% of patients across multiple MHC alleles. According to the authors, sample limitations meant that analyses of patient blood samples could not be reproduced. Changes in the top peripheral T cell clonotypes picked up by TCRB sequencing did not appear to be linked to pseudoprogression.

Sequences SGHAT (CDR1) and FQNNGV (CDR2) are obtained from the germline V gene. The germline V end is reduced by 1 base and the J end by 4 bases; junction bases left unmatched: 1. The CDR3 holds 14 amino acids from the cysteine to the phenylalanine. The entry retains the CDR3 DNA only, 42 bases that are in frame from base 1. Here the sequenced sample was PBMCs, taken from a glioma patient treated with radiotherapy, temozolomide or both. The clonotype originates from a man aged 30 to 45 with glioma. The chain joins TRBV11-2 to TRBJ2-7; 10 bases in the middle match TRBD1. The nucleotide sequence reads TGTGCCAGCAGCTTAGGACAGGGGGCTTACGAGCAGTACTTC. This codes for CASSLGQGAYEQYF.